This T cell receptor (beta chain) was retrieved from a study of T cell changes during pregnancy in multiple sclerosis. Assay: immunoSEQ multiplex PCR; the TCRdb copy retains only in-frame clones and omits some. Altogether around 71,000 clones are present, roughly nine tenths being singletons, with the ten largest covering over 1%. There are 13 residues in the CDR3. Trimming cost V 7 bases and J 5 bases, with 14 bases left between them. Germline CDR1 and CDR2: MDHEN and SYDVKM. The chain recombines TRBV28 with TRBJ2-5, with D perhaps TRBD1 (6 bases). The TCR sequence derives from a female donor with multiple sclerosis, enrolled in a pregnancy study. The specimen was peripheral blood, collected in the third trimester of pregnancy. This chain's CDR3 is CASTLGGLETQYF. The CDR3 DNA is TGTGCCAGCACCCTTGGGGGCTTGGAGACCCAGTACTTC.